The 20 T cell receptor beta chains below all came from one sample that was sequenced in a study of blood T cell repertoires in COVID-19. Only in-frame clones appear in the TCRdb table, and some are missing; sequencing was by immunoSEQ multiplex PCR. The sample shows about 380,000 clones, about 90% of them seen only once. Sequenced: PBMCs or T cells enriched from blood (not recorded which). These receptors were obtained from a woman in her thirties who had recovered from COVID-19.

The rearrangement joins TRBV11-3 to TRBJ2-1; 9 bases match TRBD2. V trimming: 1 base; J trimming: 7 bases; junction bases outside the gene matches: 14. Germline V lookup: CDR1 SGHNT, CDR2 YENEEA. The CDR3 covers 18 residues. The CDR3 reads CASSLAGGGRALRNEQFF. CDR3 nucleotide sequence: TGTGCCAGCAGCTTAGCGGGGGGCGGGAGGGCCTTAAGAAATGAGCAGTTCTTC. Full variable domain (remainder filled in from reference TRBV11-3 and TRBJ2-1): EAGVVQSPRYKIIEKKQPVAFWCNPISGHNTLYWYLQNLGQGPELLIRYENEEAVDDSQLPKDRFSAERLKGVDSTLKIQPAELGDSAVYLCASSLAGGGRALRNEQFFGPGTRLTVL.

This chain joins TRBV5-8 and TRBJ2-1, with TRBD1 matching over 9 bases. In germline, CDR1 is SGHTS, CDR2 YDEGEE. The CDR3 runs to 16 residues. With V trimmed by 0 bases and J by 7 bases, 8 bases remained unmatched. CDR3 nucleotide sequence: TGTGCCAGCAGCTTGGGACAGGGGGTAAGCTTTAATGAGCAGTTCTTC. Amino acids: CASSLGQGVSFNEQFF.

The chain combines TRBV5-1 with TRBJ1-1; tentative D call: TRBD1 (5 bases). Germline assignment: CDR1 SGHRS and CDR2 YFSETQ. V lost 4 bases, J lost 1 base, and 8 bases lay in between. The length of the CDR3 is 13 residues. CDR3 sequence: CASSAQANTEAFF. CDR3 sequence (DNA): TGCGCCAGCAGCGCACAGGCGAACACTGAAGCTTTCTTT.

The V gene is TRBV6-6, the J gene TRBJ1-1, with a tentative D call TRBD1 (6 bases). Germline CDR1 reads MNHNY; CDR2 reads SVGAGI (reference sequence). Trimming cost V 6 bases and J 3 bases, with 14 bases left between them. This CDR3 is built from 14 residues. CDR3 amino acids: CASRETGRDTEAFF. The CDR3 nucleotides read TGTGCCAGCAGGGAGACAGGAAGGGACACTGAAGCTTTCTTT.

This chain joins TRBV5-4 and TRBJ2-2; perhaps TRBD2 as D (6 bases). Trimming stripped 4 bases from V and 2 bases from J, with 12 bases between. The CDR3 is 15 residues long. CDR1 is SGHNT, CDR2 YYREEE, per germline (reference sequence). CDR3 in amino acids: CASSLGTANTGELFF. CDR3 coding DNA: TGTGCCAGCAGCCTTGGGACTGCTAACACCGGGGAGCTGTTTTTT. Together with reference TRBV5-4 and TRBJ2-2, the CDR3 gives the full variable domain: ETGVTQSPTHLIKTRGQQVTLRCSSQSGHNTVSWYQQALGQGPQFIFQYYREEENGRGNFPPRFSGLQFPNYSSELNVNALELDDSALYLCASSLGTANTGELFFGEGSRLTVL.

This chain joins TRBV3-1 (or the pseudogene TRBV3-2) and TRBJ1-2, with 7 bases that match TRBD1. Trimming at V came to 0 bases and at J to 8 bases, leaving 3 bases not matched to a gene. Germline V CDR1 and CDR2: LGHDT, YNNKEL (reference sequence). The CDR3 consists of 13 residues. CDR3 protein: CASSQEGQRGYTF. DNA of the CDR3: TGTGCCAGCAGCCAAGAGGGACAGCGCGGCTACACCTTC.

A few counts support this clone. The chain joins TRBV7-6 to TRBJ1-1; D is uncertain. This CDR3 spans 13 amino acids. The V gene's germline CDR1 is SGHVS and CDR2 FNYEAQ. The V end was cut by 6 bases, the J end by 7 bases, with 15 bases between. CDR3 amino acids: CASRPIREGEAFF. Written as DNA, the CDR3 is TGTGCCAGCAGACCAATTAGGGAGGGTGAAGCTTTCTTT.

The chain employs TRBV30 and TRBJ2-7, with TRBD2 matching 8 bases. Losses at the gene ends were 3 bases for V and 3 bases for J; bases not matched to a gene: 13. Germline CDR1 GTSNPN, CDR2 SVGIG (reference sequence). The CDR3 consists of 16 residues. This CDR3 is CAWRTERGFPYYEQYF. For the CDR3, the DNA is TGTGCCTGGAGGACAGAGCGGGGGTTCCCGTACTACGAGCAGTACTTC.

The chain links TRBV18 to TRBJ2-3; 13 bases map to TRBD2. Germline lookup yields CDR1 KGHSH and CDR2 LQKENI. V gave up 4 bases and J gave up 1 base; unmatched junction bases: 5. This CDR3 region has 17 residues. The CDR3 here is CASSLVGLAGRTDTQYF. As DNA, the CDR3 is TGTGCCAGCTCACTAGTGGGACTAGCGGGACGCACAGATACGCAGTATTTT.

The V call is TRBV7-2, the J call TRBJ1-3, with TRBD1 matching 7 bases. Germline-derived CDR1 and CDR2 are SGHTA and FQGNSA. There are 16 residues in the CDR3. The trim removed 5 bases at V and 2 bases at J, leaving 9 bases unmatched. This CDR3 is CASSARQGAAGNTIYF. CDR3 nucleotide sequence: TGTGCCAGCAGCGCACGACAGGGAGCGGCTGGAAACACCATATATTTT. The full variable domain, in which reference TRBV7-2 and TRBJ1-3 provide the parts outside the CDR3, is GAGVSQSPSNKVTEKGKDVELRCDPISGHTALYWYRQSLGQGLEFLIYFQGNSAPDKSGLPSDRFSAERTGGSVSTLTIQRTQQEDSAVYLCASSARQGAAGNTIYFGEGSWLTVV.

The chain carries TRBV10-1 and TRBJ2-1; D might be TRBD2 (7 bases). V lost 5 bases and J lost 5, with 16 bases in between. This CDR3 has 15 amino acids. Germline values: CDR1 WNHNN, CDR2 SYGVQD (reference sequence). CDR3 residues: CASSQGGGMNNEQFF. Written as DNA, the CDR3 is TGCGCCAGCAGTCAAGGGGGGGGGATGAACAATGAGCAGTTCTTC.

This clone was observed at least ten times. The J gene is TRBJ1-1, the V gene TRBV10-1; possible D gene TRBD1, 5 bases. V lost 2 bases, J lost 4 bases, and 11 bases lay in between. Looked up from germline, CDR1 is WNHNN and CDR2 is SYGVQD (reference sequence). This CDR3 spans 14 amino acids. The CDR3 nucleotides are TGCGCCAGCAGTGAGGGCAGGGAATGCACTGAAGCTTTCTTT. It translates to CASSEGRECTEAFF.

This sequence joins TRBV19 and TRBJ1-2, with 7 nucleotides matching TRBD1. The germline V gene has CDR1 LNHDA and CDR2 SQIVND (reference sequence). The CDR3 is made up of 15 amino acids. The junction had 7 bases not matched to a gene; V was cut back by 3 bases and J by 3 bases. CDR3 in DNA: TGTGCCAGTAGTATTGTGACAGGGATAGACTATGGCTACACCTTC. Its translation: CASSIVTGIDYGYTF. The whole variable domain, remainder taken from reference TRBV19 and TRBJ1-2, is DGGITQSPKYLFRKEGQNVTLSCEQNLNHDAMYWYRQDPGQGLRLIYYSQIVNDFQKGDIAEGYSVSREKKESFPLTVTSAQKNPTAFYLCASSIVTGIDYGYTFGSGTRLTVV.

The genes are TRBV7-2 and TRBJ1-6; D unclear. The CDR3 is 13 amino acids. The V gene's germline CDR1 is SGHTA and CDR2 FQGNSA. Trimming cost V 5 bases and J 5 bases, with 7 bases left between them. CDR3 DNA: TGTGCCAGCAGCCCCCGTAATAATTCACCCCTCCACTTT. Amino acids: CASSPRNNSPLHF. The full variable domain, its missing parts supplied by reference TRBV7-2 and TRBJ1-6, is GAGVSQSPSNKVTEKGKDVELRCDPISGHTALYWYRQSLGQGLEFLIYFQGNSAPDKSGLPSDRFSAERTGGSVSTLTIQRTQQEDSAVYLCASSPRNNSPLHFGNGTRLTVT.

The J gene is TRBJ2-7, the V gene TRBV11-2; 8 nucleotides agree with TRBD2. The CDR3 is 15 residues long. V lost 4 bases and J lost 2; bases outside the gene matches: 7. Germline assignment: CDR1 SGHAT and CDR2 FQNNGV. DNA for the CDR3: TGTGCCAGCAGCTCTTTTAGCGGGGAGACCTACGAGCAGTACTTC. Translation gives CASSSFSGETYEQYF.

The chain is built from TRBV18 and TRBJ2-7; 9 positions match TRBD1. The germline gives CDR1 KGHSH, CDR2 LQKENI. With 3 bases clipped from V and 0 bases from J, the junction kept 9 bases outside the gene matches. The CDR3 loop spans 17 amino acids. The CDR3 sequence is CASSPAGPGQGSYEQYF. For the CDR3, the DNA is TGTGCCAGCTCACCCGCGGGCCCGGGACAGGGCTCCTACGAGCAGTACTTC.

This chain joins TRBV7-2 and TRBJ2-5; 7 positions match TRBD2. Unmatched junction bases numbered 4, after V lost 5 bases and J lost 1 base. The CDR3 consists of 14 residues. Germline V gives CDR1 SGHTA, CDR2 FQGNSA. The CDR3: CASSRPGGQETQYF. The CDR3 DNA reads TGTGCCAGCAGCAGACCGGGGGGCCAAGAGACCCAGTACTTC.

The rearrangement links TRBV30 to TRBJ1-6; the D gene is possibly TRBD1 (6 bases). Trimming took off 3 bases at V and 11 bases at J, with 11 bases between the two ends. Germline assignment: CDR1 GTSNPN and CDR2 SVGIG (reference sequence). The CDR3 sequence is 12 residues long. The DNA of the CDR3 is TGTGCCTGGAGACAGGGAGGGCCACCCCTCCACTTT. It specifies CAWRQGGPPLHF.

V usage is TRBV7-8 and J usage is TRBJ1-6; D is undetermined. Trimming shortened V by 0 bases and J by 9 bases, and 6 bases separated the two germline ends. The V gene's germline CDR1 is SGHVS and CDR2 FQNEAQ. The CDR3 spans 13 residues. CDR3 protein: CASSLALSSPLHF. The CDR3 nucleotides are TGTGCCAGCAGCTTAGCGCTAAGTTCACCCCTCCACTTT.

The chain combines TRBV25-1 with TRBJ2-4; TRBD1 matches at 10 bases. The CDR3 runs 15 residues. Trimming cost V 4 bases and J 3 bases; bases outside gene matches: 3. Germline CDR1 reads MGHDK; CDR2 reads SYGVNS. For the CDR3, the DNA is TGTGCCAGCAGTGTCGGGACAGGGGTCAAAAACATTCAGTACTTC. Its protein product is CASSVGTGVKNIQYF.